The 30 T cell receptor beta chains listed next were all sequenced from one sample in a study. TCRdb reprocessed the 5' RACE reads with MiXCR, giving one entry per CDR3 protein. The sample carries 9,000 to 10,000 distinct CDR3 sequences, less than 15% recorded once. Tregs were sorted as CD4+CD25+CD127-/low cells. Sequencing used Tregs sorted from blood. These receptors came from a female donor with breast cancer.

This clonotype was seen many times. The chain joins TRBV2 to TRBJ1-2; D is unclear. Germline V lookup: CDR1 SNHLY, CDR2 FYNNEI. The CDR3 covers 12 residues. The V gene lost 8 bases and the J gene lost 1 base, with 8 bases spanning the gap. DNA for the CDR3: TGTGCCAGCTCGGCAGTTAACTATGGCTACACCTTC. It yields the protein CASSAVNYGYTF.

This clonotype showed up many times. The chain has TRBV4-1 and TRBJ2-1, with D perhaps being TRBD1 or TRBD2 (6 bases each). Trimming took 4 bases from V and 12 from J, leaving 25 bases between them. Germline V gene data show CDR1 as MGHRA and CDR2 as YSYEKL. The CDR3 totals 16 residues. Here the CDR3 reads CASSRHEREGGRLQFF. The CDR3 DNA sequence: TGCGCCAGCAGCCGACACGAGAGAGAGGGGGGAAGGTTGCAGTTCTTC.

About this clonotype: This sequence may be a read error, since a much larger clone differs from it by one base. The chain employs TRBV5-1 and TRBJ2-3, with a weak D call TRBD2 (6 bases). Deletions cut 0 bases from V and 4 bases from J, with 9 bases between. The CDR3 loop spans 14 amino acids. The germline gives CDR1 SGHRS, CDR2 YFSETQ. Here the CDR3 DNA reads TGCGCCAGCAGCTTGGACTCTAGCGCAGATACGCAGTATTTT. Amino acid sequence: CASSLDSSADTQYF.

Comments on this clonotype: Germline and junction disagree at one end, which may indicate a read error. The chain recombines TRBV7-2 with TRBJ2-7; D remains ambiguous. Germline assignment: CDR1 SGHTA and CDR2 FQGNSA. The CDR3 length is 13 residues. CDR3: CASGLVWVGEQYF. DNA for the CDR3: TGTGCCAGCGGCTTAGTCTGGGTTGGCGAGCAGTACTTC.

This clonotype was observed a few times. This may be a read error: a much more frequent sequence differs by one nucleotide. The V call is TRBV10-3, the J call TRBJ2-1; 7 bases align to TRBD2. Looked up from germline, CDR1 is ENHRY and CDR2 is SYGVKD. The CDR3 is made up of 14 amino acids. The CDR3 here is CAIRESRAGNEQFF. CDR3 nucleotide sequence: TGTGCCATCAGGGAGTCGCGAGCGGGGAATGAGCAGTTCTTC.

This clonotype is deemed medium-sized. This sequence joins TRBV20-1 and TRBJ2-2; D may be TRBD2 (6 bases). V shed 6 bases and J shed 1 base, with 12 bases lying between them. Per germline, CDR1 DFQATT and CDR2 SNEGSKA (reference sequence). There are 14 residues in the CDR3. CDR3 region: CSARGLGNTGELFF. DNA for the CDR3: TGCAGTGCGAGGGGACTGGGGAACACCGGGGAGCTGTTTTTT.

A remark on this clonotype: One end of the junction varies from germline; a read error may be responsible. The rearrangement links TRBV20-1 to TRBJ1-5; 8 bases line up with TRBD1. This CDR3 has 13 residues. The germline gives CDR1 DFQATT, CDR2 SNEGSKA (reference sequence). CDR3 coding DNA: TGCAGTGCTAGTGCAGGGGGCAATCAGCCCCTGCATTTT. Protein product: CSASAGGNQPLHF.

In its sample, this clonotype was seen a few times. A much larger clone differs from this one at a single base, so this may be a read error. The chain carries TRBV5-1 and TRBJ2-3; D unclear. The CDR3 is 15 residues long. Trimming cost V 4 bases and J 5 bases, with 17 bases left between them. Germline CDR1 and CDR2: SGHRS and YFSETQ. The CDR3 coding sequence is TGCGCCAGCAGCCTGAGGAGCAGGAGAGGAGATACGCAGTATTTT. This sequence encodes CASSLRSRRGDTQYF.

This clonotype has just a few counts. The V call is TRBV29-1, the J call TRBJ2-1, with unresolved D. V lost 5 bases to trimming and J lost 7 bases, with 15 bases between them. This CDR3 region has 13 residues. Germline V lookup: CDR1 SQVTM, CDR2 ANQGSEA. For the CDR3, the DNA is TGCAGCGTTCGGGCAGGCGAAGCAAATGAGCAGTTCTTC. It encodes CSVRAGEANEQFF.

In its sample, this clonotype ranks as medium-sized (0.01 to 0.1%). V gene TRBV7-9 combines with J gene TRBJ2-3; the D gene is possibly TRBD1 (6 bases). The CDR3 is 15 residues long. The germline V gene has CDR1 SEHNR and CDR2 FQNEAQ (reference sequence). V was clipped by 4 bases and J by 2 bases, with 13 bases between them. CDR3: CASSSDRSFTDTQYF. The DNA of the CDR3 is TGTGCCAGCAGCTCCGACAGGTCCTTCACAGATACGCAGTATTTT.

With regard to this clonotype: This may be a read error: a much more frequent sequence differs by one nucleotide. The chain has TRBV28 and TRBJ2-7; D unresolved. The CDR3 is 14 amino acids. Trimming cost V 8 bases and J 6 bases, with 20 bases left between them. Per the germline V gene, CDR1 is MDHEN and CDR2 is SYDVKM. CDR3 coding DNA: TGTGCCAGCGGTGGGGTTTCGGTGCCACGCGAGCAGTACTTC. It specifies CASGGVSVPREQYF.

Concerning this clonotype: A junction boundary mismatches the germline segment, possibly from a read error. Here the CDR3 reads CVSRGSGGSEANVLTF. The CDR3 DNA follows: TGTGTCAGCAGGGGGTCTGGGGGCTCTGAGGCCAACGTCCTGACTTTC. V gene TRBV12-3 or TRBV12-4 combines with J gene TRBJ2-6; 7 bases match TRBD1. The CDR3 extends over 16 amino acids.

Ten or more counts support this clonotype. The chain couples TRBV6-1 to TRBJ1-4; D might be TRBD1 (6 bases). V lost 4 bases and J 7 bases, leaving 13 bases between the germline ends. Looked up from germline, CDR1 is MNHNS and CDR2 is SASEGT. The CDR3 extends over 14 amino acids. The CDR3 sequence is CASSGGGDGEKLFF. CDR3 nucleotides: TGTGCCAGCAGTGGAGGGGGAGACGGTGAAAAACTGTTTTTT.

About this clonotype: A much more abundant neighbour one base away suggests this may be a read error. The chain links TRBV9 to TRBJ2-1; 8 positions agree with TRBD1. The CDR3 loop spans 13 amino acids. The germline V gene encodes CDR1 SGDLS and CDR2 YYNGEE. CDR3 loop: CASSATGENGQFF. CDR3 nucleotides: TGTGCCAGCAGCGCGACAGGGGAAAATGGGCAGTTCTTC. Looking up the rest from reference TRBV9 and TRBJ2-1 gives the full variable domain: DSGVTQTPKHLITATGQRVTLRCSPRSGDLSVYWYQQSLDQGLQFLIQYYNGEERAKGNILERFSAQQFPDLHSELNLSSLELGDSALYFCASSATGENGQFFGPGTRLTVL.

Within the sample, this clonotype is medium-sized (0.01 to 0.1%). The J gene is TRBJ2-3, the V gene TRBV7-8; D remains unclear. The CDR3 covers 16 residues. Trimming cost V 1 base and J 0 bases, with 11 bases left between them. Per germline, CDR1 SGHVS and CDR2 FQNEAQ. CDR3 amino acids: CASSLVVRTSTDTQYF. The CDR3 DNA follows: TGTGCCAGCAGCTTAGTGGTGCGCACTAGCACAGATACGCAGTATTTT.

This clonotype was seen a handful of times. A read error may be the cause here, since a much bigger clone is one base away. V and J are TRBV20-1 and TRBJ2-7; 10 nucleotides line up with TRBD1. Germline V gives CDR1 DFQATT, CDR2 SNEGSKA (reference sequence). The CDR3 extends over 12 amino acids. CDR3 DNA: TGCAGGGCTAGAGATCTAGGGACAGGGGACGTCTTC. It encodes CRARDLGTGDVF.

About this clonotype itself: Here the CDR3 omits its conserved ending phenylalanine or tryptophan, so a read error is the likely source. This rearrangement joins TRBV7-2 to TRBJ1-2; the match to TRBD1 covers 7 bases. The V gene end was trimmed by 7 bases and the J gene end by 0 bases; junction bases not matched to a gene: 5. CDR3 length: 14 amino acids. In germline, CDR1 is SGHTA, CDR2 FQGNSA. The CDR3 DNA follows: TGTGCCAGCAACAGGGGCAGATCTAACTATGGCTACACCTAC. Amino acid sequence: CASNRGRSNYGYTY.

Many counts were recorded for this clonotype. The chain combines TRBV2 with TRBJ2-2; D not resolved. Looked up from germline, CDR1 is SNHLY and CDR2 is FYNNEI. The CDR3 runs 14 residues. Between the trimmed V and J ends, which lost 6 bases and 1 base, there was a span of 9 bases. The DNA for the CDR3 is TGTGCCAGCAGGGGCCATTTGAACACCGGGGAGCTGTTTTTT. This translates into CASRGHLNTGELFF.

The chain joins TRBV5-1 to TRBJ1-1; D is unclear. Germline V lookup: CDR1 SGHRS, CDR2 YFSETQ. The germline V and J ends were trimmed by 4 bases and 7 bases, with 14 bases remaining between them. The length of the CDR3 is 13 residues. The CDR3 DNA is TGCGCCAGCAGCGTGGAGGAACAGCGTGAAGCTTTCTTT. Its protein product is CASSVEEQREAFF. Together with reference TRBV5-1 and TRBJ1-1, the CDR3 gives the full variable domain: KAGVTQTPRYLIKTRGQQVTLSCSPISGHRSVSWYQQTPGQGLQFLFEYFSETQRNKGNFPGRFSGRQFSNSRSEMNVSTLELGDSALYLCASSVEEQREAFFGQGTRLTVV.

In this sample, this clonotype turned up many times. J is TRBJ2-2 and V is TRBV6-6, with 8 bases fitting TRBD1. Germline CDR1 and CDR2: MNHNY and SVGAGI (reference sequence). J lost 4 bases, V lost 4 bases, and 5 bases had no gene match. The CDR3 is made up of 15 amino acids. The CDR3 loop is CASSSRGLGTGELFF. In DNA form, the CDR3 reads TGTGCCAGCAGTTCCAGGGGGCTGGGCACCGGGGAGCTGTTTTTT.

As for this clonotype: It may be a read error: a sequence one base away is much more abundant. J is TRBJ2-2 and V is TRBV9; 9 bases align to TRBD2. This CDR3 comprises 14 residues. The trim removed 5 bases at V and 4 bases at J, leaving 3 bases unmatched. The germline V gene encodes CDR1 SGDLS and CDR2 YYNGEE. The chain's CDR3 is CASSETSGTGELFF. The CDR3 coding sequence is TGTGCCAGCAGTGAGACTAGCGGCACCGGGGAGCTGTTTTTT.

J is TRBJ2-1 and V is TRBV6-4; 9 positions agree with TRBD1. The CDR3 sequence is 16 residues long. With V trimmed by 6 bases and J by 8 bases, 14 bases remained unmatched. Per germline, CDR1 MRHNA and CDR2 SNTAGT. Written as DNA, the CDR3 is TGTGCCAGCAGAGCCGAGGACAGGGGCGTTAGCGATGAGCAGTTCTTC. This translates into CASRAEDRGVSDEQFF.

A note on this clonotype: This likely comes from a read error, as the CDR3 has no conserved phenylalanine or tryptophan at its end. The chain recombines TRBV28 with TRBJ2-3; D remains unclear. There are 13 residues in the CDR3. Between the trimmed V and J ends, which lost 3 bases and 7 bases, there was a span of 11 bases. CDR1 is MDHEN, CDR2 SYDVKM, per germline. CDR3 nucleotide sequence: TGTGCCAGCAGTTTTGGAGTGGGGAATACGCAGTATCTT. It codes for CASSFGVGNTQYL.

This clonotype counts as medium-sized. The V and J genes are TRBV15 and TRBJ2-1, with 12 bases fitting TRBD2. The CDR3 is 17 residues long. Germline V gene data show CDR1 as LNHNV and CDR2 as YYDKDF (reference sequence). V shed 0 bases and J 2 bases; nucleotides not matched to a gene: 2. CDR3 bases: TGTGCCACCAGCAGAGAGGCTAGCGGGAGGGCCTACAATGAGCAGTTCTTC. Its translation is CATSREASGRAYNEQFF.

This clonotype was counted many times. J is TRBJ2-2 and V is TRBV7-9; D ambiguous. Germline V gives CDR1 SEHNR, CDR2 FQNEAQ (reference sequence). The CDR3 length is 14 residues. V lost 2 bases to trimming and J lost 5 bases, with 9 bases between them. In nucleotides, the CDR3 is TGTGCCAGCAGCTTATCATCGGCTACCGGGGAGCTGTTTTTT. It codes for CASSLSSATGELFF.

This clonotype ranks as medium-sized. The chain carries TRBV5-6 and TRBJ1-5, with D unresolved. The germline gives CDR1 SGHDT, CDR2 YYEEEE. The CDR3 length is 15 residues. V was pared by 4 bases and J by 4 bases, with 15 bases between. The CDR3 loop is CASSLRPGVNQPQHF. CDR3 DNA sequence: TGTGCCAGCAGCCTCCGGCCAGGAGTAAATCAGCCCCAGCATTTT.

This clonotype appeared many times. The V and J genes are TRBV10-3 and TRBJ2-4; weak D call: TRBD2 (6 bases). Germline values: CDR1 ENHRY, CDR2 SYGVKD. V lost 2 bases and J lost 6, with 14 bases in between. The CDR3 totals 15 residues. The CDR3 is CAISETSLGGNIQYF. The DNA of the CDR3 is TGTGCCATCAGTGAGACCTCGTTGGGGGGAAACATTCAGTACTTC.

This clonotype is medium-sized. The V call is TRBV27, the J call TRBJ2-6; the match to TRBD1 covers 8 bases. The germline CDR1 and CDR2 sequences are MNHEY and SMNVEV (reference sequence). This CDR3 comprises 18 residues. Losses at the gene ends were 8 bases for V and 0 bases for J; bases not matched to a gene: 12. The CDR3 sequence: CASGIDRGGASGANVLTF. The CDR3 DNA sequence: TGTGCCAGCGGAATTGACAGGGGTGGAGCCTCTGGGGCCAACGTCCTGACTTTC.

This clonotype was counted between two and nine times. The chain couples TRBV18 to TRBJ2-7; D is unclear. The V end was cut by 2 bases, the J end by 0 bases, with 8 bases between. This CDR3 has 14 amino acids. CDR1 KGHSH and CDR2 LQKENI come from the germline V gene. CDR3 coding DNA: TGTGCCAGCTCACCAAAAGCGCCCTCCTACGAGCAGTACTTC. This translates into CASSPKAPSYEQYF.

This clonotype occurred a few times. This CDR3 fails to terminate in the conserved phenylalanine or tryptophan, so it likely reflects a read error. This chain links TRBV24-1 with TRBJ1-5; D is undetermined. Germline V gene sequence: CDR1 KGHDR, CDR2 SFDVKD. Trimming left V 6 bases short and J 7 bases short, with 12 bases between. The CDR3 is 13 residues long. The CDR3 region is CATSRSTGQPQHL. The CDR3 DNA sequence: TGTGCCACCAGTAGGTCGACGGGGCAGCCCCAGCATCTT.